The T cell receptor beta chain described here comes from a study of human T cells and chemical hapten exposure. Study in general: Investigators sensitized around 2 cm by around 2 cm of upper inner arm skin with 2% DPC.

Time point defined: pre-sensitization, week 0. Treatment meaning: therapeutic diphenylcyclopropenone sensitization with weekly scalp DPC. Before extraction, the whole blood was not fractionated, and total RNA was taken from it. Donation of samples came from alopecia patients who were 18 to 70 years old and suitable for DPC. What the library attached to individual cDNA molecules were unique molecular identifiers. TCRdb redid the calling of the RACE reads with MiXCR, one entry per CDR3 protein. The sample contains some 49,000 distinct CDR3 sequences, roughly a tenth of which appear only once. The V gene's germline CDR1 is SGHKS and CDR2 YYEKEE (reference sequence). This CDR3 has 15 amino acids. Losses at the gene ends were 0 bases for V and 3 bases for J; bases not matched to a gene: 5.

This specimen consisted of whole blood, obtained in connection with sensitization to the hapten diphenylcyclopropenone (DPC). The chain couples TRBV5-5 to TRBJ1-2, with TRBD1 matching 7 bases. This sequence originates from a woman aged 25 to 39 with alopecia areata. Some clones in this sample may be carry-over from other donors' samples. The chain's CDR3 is CASSLAAGGDYGYTF. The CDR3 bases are TGTGCCAGCAGCTTGGCCGCAGGGGGAGACTATGGCTACACCTTC.